What follows are 26 T cell receptor beta chains derived from one specimen sequenced in a study of shared clonotypes between healthy human individuals. Sequencing used immunoSEQ multiplex PCR; TCRdb keeps in-frame clones, though not all of them. The sample yields 2.5 million or so clones, around 90% seen once. Sequenced: naive CD4+ T cells sorted from blood. As for subset: CD45RA+ positively selected. All receptors come from a man in his late teens or twenties in good health.

This clone was seen once. The rearrangement joins TRBV30 to TRBJ2-7; 8 nucleotides align to TRBD1. CDR1 GTSNPN and CDR2 SVGIG come from the germline V gene (reference sequence). The CDR3 sequence is 14 residues long. Unmatched junction bases numbered 7, after V lost 5 bases and J lost 1 base. As DNA, the CDR3 is TGTGCCTGGGGCGGGACAGGAAATTCCTACGAGCAGTACTTC. This sequence encodes CAWGGTGNSYEQYF. Filled out from reference TRBV30 and TRBJ2-7, the complete variable domain reads SQTIHQWPATLVQPVGSPLSLECTVEGTSNPNLYWYRQAAGRGLQLLFYSVGIGQISSEVPQNLSASRPQDRQFILSSKKLLLSDSGFYLCAWGGTGNSYEQYFGPGTRLTVT.

The chain carries TRBV5-1 and TRBJ2-2, with TRBD2 matching 8 bases. This CDR3 region has 17 residues. Per the germline V gene, CDR1 is SGHRS and CDR2 is YFSETQ. The trim removed 6 bases at V and 8 bases at J, leaving 18 bases unmatched. The CDR3 DNA reads TGCGCCAGCATTAAAGAGCCGGGACTAGTCTCTCTAGGGGAGCTGTTTTTT. It specifies CASIKEPGLVSLGELFF.

This chain uses TRBV12-5 with TRBJ2-5; D is undetermined. The V and J ends lost 2 bases and 4 bases respectively, with 5 bases between them. Looked up from germline, CDR1 is LGHNT and CDR2 is FRNRAP. The CDR3 is made up of 12 amino acids. As DNA, the CDR3 is TGTGCTAGTGGTTTGACGTTAGAGACCCAGTACTTC. Translating it yields CASGLTLETQYF.

The chain uses TRBV5-6 and TRBJ1-4; D might be TRBD1 (5 bases). Between the trimmed V and J ends, which lost 4 bases and 4 bases, there was a span of 17 bases. Germline V CDR1 and CDR2: SGHDT, YYEEEE. CDR3 length equals 16 residues. Here the CDR3 reads CASSTLGTDINEKLFF. CDR3 bases: TGTGCCAGCAGCACCCTGGGGACGGACATTAATGAAAAACTGTTTTTT.

This chain links TRBV6-1 with TRBJ1-1; D is unresolved. V shed 7 bases and J shed 7 bases, with 10 bases lying between them. The CDR3 is 11 amino acids. Germline lookup yields CDR1 MNHNS and CDR2 SASEGT. The CDR3 is CASNTGSEAFF. As DNA, the CDR3 is TGTGCCAGCAACACGGGAAGTGAAGCTTTCTTT.

The chain is built from TRBV30 and TRBJ1-3; the match to TRBD1 covers 7 bases. The CDR3 is 12 amino acids. Trimming took 4 bases from V and 9 from J; bases not matched to a gene: 6. Germline V CDR1 and CDR2: GTSNPN, SVGIG (reference sequence). CDR3 coding DNA: TGTGCCTGGAACAGGGGTATTGGCACCATATATTTT. It encodes CAWNRGIGTIYF.

The chain employs TRBV7-9 and TRBJ2-1; D remains unclear. The CDR3 is 12 amino acids. Germline V CDR1 and CDR2: SEHNR, FQNEAQ (reference sequence). V was pared by 0 bases and J by 10 bases, with 7 bases between. In nucleotides, the CDR3 is TGTGCCAGCAGCTTAGCGCCGTGGGAGCAGTTCTTC. Amino acid sequence: CASSLAPWEQFF.

This chain connects TRBV19 to TRBJ1-1; D ambiguous. Trimming left V 7 bases short and J 2 bases short, with 5 bases between. This CDR3 has 11 amino acids. CDR1 and CDR2 from the germline V gene are LNHDA and SQIVND (reference sequence). The DNA of the CDR3 is TGTGCCAGTACAAAAAACACTGAAGCTTTCTTT. Protein: CASTKNTEAFF.

V and J are TRBV6-5 and TRBJ2-7, with 12 bases that match TRBD1. Germline CDR1 is MNHEY and CDR2 is SVGAGI. The CDR3 sequence is 15 residues long. V lost 7 bases, J lost 6 bases, and 10 bases stayed unmatched. CDR3 in DNA: TGTGCCAGCAAGCCACCGGGACAGGGGGCTCCCGAGCAGTACTTC. It specifies CASKPPGQGAPEQYF.

This clone was recorded only once. The rearrangement uses TRBV5-1 and TRBJ2-5; D is possibly TRBD1 or TRBD2 (5 bases each). CDR3 length: 15 amino acids. V was trimmed by 5 bases and J by 2 bases, leaving 16 bases between them. Germline CDR1 is SGHRS and CDR2 is YFSETQ. The CDR3 reads CASRNGGFTQETQYF. The CDR3 nucleotides read TGCGCCAGCAGGAATGGGGGATTTACTCAAGAGACCCAGTACTTC. Variable domain in full (rest from reference TRBV5-1 and TRBJ2-5): KAGVTQTPRYLIKTRGQQVTLSCSPISGHRSVSWYQQTPGQGLQFLFEYFSETQRNKGNFPGRFSGRQFSNSRSEMNVSTLELGDSALYLCASRNGGFTQETQYFGPGTRLLVL.

The chain has TRBV2 and TRBJ2-7, with TRBD1 as a possible D gene (6 bases). Germline V gives CDR1 SNHLY, CDR2 FYNNEI. CDR3 length equals 17 residues. The V and J ends lost 0 bases and 1 base respectively, with 16 bases between them. CDR3 nucleotide sequence: TGTGCCAGCAGTGAAGCCCCCTGGGGGCAGGAATCCTACGAGCAGTACTTC. This codes for CASSEAPWGQESYEQYF.

This clone has a single count. One end of the junction fails to match germline, which may point to a read error. The chain couples TRBV28 to TRBJ1-2; D is undetermined. The CDR3 runs 11 residues. CDR1 and CDR2 from the germline V gene are MDHEN and SYDVKM. DNA of the CDR3: TGTGCCACCAGTGAAGAGTATGGCTACACCTTC. Its protein product is CATSEEYGYTF.

The gene calls are TRBV6-6 and TRBJ2-7; no reliable D call. Deletions cut 6 bases from V and 7 bases from J, with 22 bases between. Germline lookup yields CDR1 MNHNY and CDR2 SVGAGI (reference sequence). This CDR3 is 15 amino acids long. The CDR3 DNA is TGTGCCAGCAGCCCTAGTCGGGCTGGGATTGATGAGCAGTACTTC. It codes for CASSPSRAGIDEQYF.

Points on this clone: This CDR3 is also generated by other DNA sequences in the sample. V gene TRBV27 combines with J gene TRBJ1-6; D unresolved. Deletions cut 3 bases from V and 10 bases from J, with 7 bases between. The CDR3 runs 12 residues. The germline V gene has CDR1 MNHEY and CDR2 SMNVEV (reference sequence). The CDR3, as DNA: TGTGCCAGCAGTTTTCGCGGGTCACCCCTCCACTTT. Translation: CASSFRGSPLHF.

This clone was seen more than once but under ten times. This rearrangement joins TRBV6-5 to TRBJ1-6, with no clear D. Between the trimmed V and J ends, which lost 6 bases and 9 bases, there was a span of 9 bases. Germline-derived CDR1 and CDR2 are MNHEY and SVGAGI. The CDR3 sequence is 12 residues long. CDR3 sequence: CASSPPRSPLHF. The CDR3 region has the DNA TGTGCCAGCAGCCCACCACGTTCACCCCTCCACTTT.

This chain connects TRBV6-5 to TRBJ2-1; D not resolved. The V and J ends lost 9 bases and 8 bases respectively, with 20 bases between them. The CDR3 loop spans 14 amino acids. CDR1 and CDR2 (germline): MNHEY, SVGAGI. The CDR3 protein is CARISQRLADEQFF. The DNA for the CDR3 is TGTGCCAGAATATCCCAACGTTTGGCGGATGAGCAGTTCTTC.

CDR3 in amino acids: CASSLGLRGTDTQYF. Written as DNA, the CDR3 is TGTGCCAGCAGCTTAGGACTTAGGGGCACAGATACGCAGTATTTT. The J gene is TRBJ2-3, the V gene TRBV7-3, with D perhaps TRBD2 (5 bases). This CDR3 contains 15 residues. Trimming stripped 2 bases from V and 1 base from J, with 10 bases between. The germline V gene has CDR1 SGHTA and CDR2 FQGTGA.

This clone has just one count. The chain couples TRBV5-6 to TRBJ2-1, with a tentative D call TRBD2 (6 bases). Trimming removed 5 bases from V and 12 bases from J, with 15 bases in between. CDR3 length equals 12 residues. Germline V gives CDR1 SGHDT, CDR2 YYEEEE. The CDR3 DNA follows: TGTGCCAGCAGTCAGGAGAGGCGGGGGCAGTTCTTC. Translated: CASSQERRGQFF.

The chain joins TRBV14 to TRBJ2-5, with 8 bases fitting TRBD1. Germline V CDR1 and CDR2: SGHDN, FVKESK. The CDR3 loop spans 15 amino acids. The V gene end was trimmed by 0 bases and the J gene end by 8 bases; junction bases not matched to a gene: 8. CDR3 sequence (DNA): TGTGCCAGCAGCCAAGAAGACAGGGGAAGAGCAACCCAGTACTTC. Its translation: CASSQEDRGRATQYF.

This clone has a single count. V is TRBV5-4 and J is TRBJ2-2; no clear D. V lost 1 base and J 3 bases, leaving 7 bases between the germline ends. The CDR3 contains 14 residues. Looked up from germline, CDR1 is SGHNT and CDR2 is YYREEE (reference sequence). CDR3 coding DNA: TGTGCCAGCAGCTTGCTACCATACACCGGGGAGCTGTTTTTT. This encodes CASSLLPYTGELFF.

V and J are TRBV6-1 and TRBJ1-6; no definite D call. V gave up 0 bases and J gave up 9 bases, with 9 bases separating them. The CDR3 has 14 residues. Germline lookup yields CDR1 MNHNS and CDR2 SASEGT. The CDR3 DNA follows: TGTGCCAGCAGTGAAGCGCCGGGGATTTCACCCCTCCACTTT. Protein: CASSEAPGISPLHF.

The J gene is TRBJ1-5, the V gene TRBV30; D uncertain. V was shortened by 3 bases and J by 2 bases, with 23 bases between the two germline ends. Germline values: CDR1 GTSNPN, CDR2 SVGIG (reference sequence). The CDR3 contains 18 residues. The CDR3 nucleotides are TGTGCCTGGAGCAAGGAGGAGTCCCACATCAGGCGCAATCAGCCCCAGCATTTT. Amino acids: CAWSKEESHIRRNQPQHF.

The V call is TRBV28, the J call TRBJ1-6; D is unresolved. In germline, CDR1 is MDHEN, CDR2 SYDVKM. This CDR3 spans 14 amino acids. V lost 2 bases and J lost 7, with 9 bases in between. The CDR3 nucleotides are TGTGCCAGCAGTTTAAAGGGCAGCAATTCACCCCTCCACTTT. Its protein is CASSLKGSNSPLHF. Using reference TRBV28 and TRBJ1-6 for the parts outside the CDR3, the full variable domain is DVKVTQSSRYLVKRTGEKVFLECVQDMDHENMFWYRQDPGLGLRLIYFSYDVKMKEKGDIPEGYSVSREKKERFSLILESASTNQTSMYLCASSLKGSNSPLHFGNGTRLTVT.

The rearrangement joins TRBV6-6 to TRBJ1-1; tentatively, D is TRBD1 (6 bases). The CDR3 has 15 amino acids. Trimming removed 4 bases at V and 1 base at J, with 13 bases between. From germline, CDR1 is MNHNY and CDR2 SVGAGI (reference sequence). The CDR3 region is CASSLSDRRNTEAFF. CDR3 bases: TGTGCCAGCAGTTTATCGGACAGAAGGAACACTGAAGCTTTCTTT.

The CDR3 DNA reads TGTGCCAGTAGGCGGGACAGGGGCAATGAGCAGTTCTTC. As protein: CASRRDRGNEQFF. V usage is TRBV19 and J usage is TRBJ2-1; the match to TRBD1 covers 10 bases. V lost 6 bases and J lost 6; bases outside the gene matches: 2. Germline V CDR1 and CDR2: LNHDA, SQIVND (reference sequence). The CDR3 spans 13 residues.

A single count supports this clone. This CDR3 reads CASSQETGGWADTQYF. In DNA, the CDR3 is TGCGCCAGCAGCCAAGAGACAGGGGGTTGGGCAGATACGCAGTATTTT. The chain combines TRBV4-1 with TRBJ2-3, with 9 bases fitting TRBD1. CDR1 is MGHRA and CDR2 is YSYEKL in the germline V gene. Trimming removed 0 bases from V and 4 bases from J; junction bases left unmatched: 5. The CDR3 runs 16 residues.